The rows below give T cell receptor beta chains drawn from one sample of a study of T cells in Graves' hyperthyroidism and ophthalmopathy. TCRdb re-derived calls from the multiplex PCR reads in MiXCR, one entry per CDR3 protein. The sample shows fewer than 110,000 distinct CDR3 sequences, more than 15% of them seen only once. Sequenced input: blood. All receptors derive from a woman aged 45-60 years with Graves' hyperthyroidism. CDR3s include the opening cysteine and the closing phenylalanine or tryptophan. The D gene is left open where the match is weak. Clone size appears in some rows only: once, few, many, or a class for an expanded clone.

J gene: TRBJ1-2; V gene: TRBV11-2; clone size: NA; D gene: NA; CDR3 DNA: TGTGCCAGCAGCTTATCGTTGCGGGGCTACACCTTC; CDR3 protein: CASSLSLRGYTF
J gene: TRBJ2-1; V gene: TRBV11-2; clone size: many; D gene: TRBD2; CDR3 DNA: TGTGCCAGCAGCTCGCATAGCGGGAGGGCCGACGAGCAGTTCTTC; CDR3 protein: CASSSHSGRADEQFF
J gene: TRBJ1-5; V gene: TRBV6-1; clone size: NA; D gene: NA; CDR3 DNA: TGTGCCAGCAGTGAAGGACAGAAGAATCAGCCCCAGCATTTT; CDR3 protein: CASSEGQKNQPQHF
J gene: TRBJ2-7; V gene: TRBV2; clone size: many; D gene: TRBD1; CDR3 DNA: TGTGCCAGCAGTGATGCCCAGGGGGTCTACGAGCAGTACTTC; CDR3 protein: CASSDAQGVYEQYF
J gene: TRBJ2-3; V gene: TRBV6-2/TRBV6-3; clone size: many; D gene: NA; CDR3 DNA: TGTGCCAGCAGCTCGCCGTCCCGAGATACGCAGTATTTT; CDR3 protein: CASSSPSRDTQYF
J gene: TRBJ1-6; V gene: TRBV7-8; clone size: many; D gene: NA; CDR3 DNA: TGTGCCAGCAGCTTATTGGGTTCACCCCTCCACTTT; CDR3 protein: CASSLLGSPLHF
J gene: TRBJ2-1; V gene: TRBV18; clone size: many; D gene: NA; CDR3 DNA: TGTGCCAGCTCACCACTAACTAGCAGCTACAATGAGCAGTTCTTC; CDR3 protein: CASSPLTSSYNEQFF
J gene: TRBJ2-3; V gene: TRBV5-1; clone size: few; D gene: NA; CDR3 DNA: TGCGCCAGCAGCTTAACAGGCCCCAACACAGATACGCAGTATTTT; CDR3 protein: CASSLTGPNTDTQYF
J gene: TRBJ1-3; V gene: TRBV29-1; clone size: many; D gene: NA; CDR3 DNA: TGCAGCGTTGTAAGGGGGGCTGGAAACACCATATATTTT; CDR3 protein: CSVVRGAGNTIYF
J gene: TRBJ1-4; V gene: TRBV6-1; clone size: NA; D gene: NA; CDR3 DNA: TGTGCCAGCAGAGCCTCCGGGGAGCCTGAAAAACTGTTTTTT; CDR3 protein: CASRASGEPEKLFF
J gene: TRBJ2-3; V gene: TRBV12-3/TRBV12-4; clone size: many; D gene: NA; CDR3 DNA: TGTGCCAGCAGTTTCACCCCCCCCCAGCCCACAGATACGCAGTATTTT; CDR3 protein: CASSFTPPQPTDTQYF
J gene: TRBJ2-1; V gene: TRBV18; clone size: many; D gene: NA; CDR3 DNA: TGTGCCAGCTCACCACCCATACGGAGCTCCTACAATGAGCAGTTCTTC; CDR3 protein: CASSPPIRSSYNEQFF
J gene: TRBJ2-2; V gene: TRBV29-1; clone size: few; D gene: NA; CDR3 DNA: TGCAGCGTTGTCGAGGATCTGAGCACCGGGGAGCTGTTTTTT; CDR3 protein: CSVVEDLSTGELFF
J gene: TRBJ2-1; V gene: TRBV7-7; clone size: many; D gene: TRBD2; CDR3 DNA: TGTGCTAGCAGCTTAGCGCCGGGACTAGCGGGAGGGGATGAGCAGTTCTTC; CDR3 protein: CASSLAPGLAGGDEQFF
J gene: TRBJ2-2; V gene: TRBV27; clone size: NA; D gene: NA; CDR3 DNA: TGTGCCAGCAGTTTTTTTTCGACCGGGGAGCTGTTTTTT; CDR3 protein: CASSFFSTGELFF
J gene: TRBJ2-1; V gene: TRBV11-1; clone size: many; D gene: NA; CDR3 DNA: TGTGCCAGCAGCTTAGCAGGGACTTACAATGAGCAGTTCTTC; CDR3 protein: CASSLAGTYNEQFF
J gene: TRBJ2-1; V gene: TRBV12-3/TRBV12-4; clone size: many; D gene: NA; CDR3 DNA: TGTGCCAGCAGTAACAGGTACAATGAGCAGTTCTTC; CDR3 protein: CASSNRYNEQFF
J gene: TRBJ2-1; V gene: TRBV27; clone size: many; D gene: NA; CDR3 DNA: TGTGCCAGCAGTTATGGGAATGAGCAGTTCTTC; CDR3 protein: CASSYGNEQFF
J gene: TRBJ1-6; V gene: TRBV2; clone size: many; D gene: NA; CDR3 DNA: TGTGCCAGCAAGAGGACGGACGCTTCACCCCTCCACTTT; CDR3 protein: CASKRTDASPLHF
J gene: TRBJ1-1; V gene: TRBV3-1; clone size: many; D gene: NA; CDR3 DNA: TGTGCCAGCAGCCAAAAAATAGGGGGCACTGAAGCTTTCTTT; CDR3 protein: CASSQKIGGTEAFF
J gene: TRBJ2-1; V gene: TRBV20-1; clone size: many; D gene: TRBD2; CDR3 DNA: TGCAGTGCAGAAGCGGGAGGGAACTACAATGAGCAGTTCTTC; CDR3 protein: CSAEAGGNYNEQFF
J gene: TRBJ1-1; V gene: TRBV19; clone size: many; D gene: NA; CDR3 DNA: TGTGCCAGTAGTATAGATCTCGGACAACCGGCTTTCTTT; CDR3 protein: CASSIDLGQPAFF
J gene: TRBJ2-5; V gene: TRBV5-1; clone size: many; D gene: TRBD2; CDR3 DNA: TGCGCCAGCAGAAAGATAGCGGGAGGTGCCCAGTACTTC; CDR3 protein: CASRKIAGGAQYF
J gene: TRBJ2-7; V gene: TRBV11-1; clone size: NA; D gene: TRBD1; CDR3 DNA: TGTGCCAGCAGCTTAGCGCTACTCGGACAGGGGATGAATTACGAGCAGTACTTC; CDR3 protein: CASSLALLGQGMNYEQYF
J gene: TRBJ2-1; V gene: TRBV2; clone size: many; D gene: TRBD1; CDR3 DNA: TGTGCCAGCAGTGATGTCGGGACAGGGGTCTATGAGCAGTTCTTC; CDR3 protein: CASSDVGTGVYEQFF
J gene: TRBJ1-5; V gene: TRBV6-2/TRBV6-3; clone size: many; D gene: NA; CDR3 DNA: TGTGCCAGCAGTTACGGCTTCCCAAATCAGCCCCAGCATTTT; CDR3 protein: CASSYGFPNQPQHF
J gene: TRBJ2-3; V gene: TRBV28; clone size: many; D gene: NA; CDR3 DNA: TGTGCCAGCAGGACCCCAGGGTCGGGCACAGATACGCAGTATTTT; CDR3 protein: CASRTPGSGTDTQYF
J gene: TRBJ2-3; V gene: TRBV29-1; clone size: many; D gene: TRBD1; CDR3 DNA: TGCAGCGTTGGGACAGGGAATACGCAGTATTTT; CDR3 protein: CSVGTGNTQYF
J gene: TRBJ2-7; V gene: TRBV10-3; clone size: NA; D gene: NA; CDR3 DNA: TGTGCCATCAGTGAAGGACGAACCGCCTACGAGCAGTACTTC; CDR3 protein: CAISEGRTAYEQYF
J gene: TRBJ1-5; V gene: TRBV4-1; clone size: NA; D gene: NA; CDR3 DNA: TGCGCCAGCAGCCAAGGCACCTCGTCCCAGCATTTT; CDR3 protein: CASSQGTSSQHF
J gene: TRBJ2-3; V gene: TRBV20-1; clone size: NA; D gene: TRBD2; CDR3 DNA: TGCAGCCGACTAGCGGGGGCTCACCCGGATACGCAGTATTTT; CDR3 protein: CSRLAGAHPDTQYF
J gene: TRBJ2-1; V gene: TRBV2; clone size: many; D gene: NA; CDR3 DNA: TGTGCCAGCAGGACAGGTTACTCCTACAATGAGCAGTTCTTC; CDR3 protein: CASRTGYSYNEQFF
J gene: TRBJ2-5; V gene: TRBV2; clone size: many; D gene: NA; CDR3 DNA: TGTGCCAGCAGTGATAATGAGGAGACCCAGTACTTC; CDR3 protein: CASSDNEETQYF
J gene: TRBJ1-2; V gene: TRBV29-1; clone size: many; D gene: TRBD1; CDR3 DNA: TGCAGCGTACGGACAGGGTCGTCGGGCTACACCTTC; CDR3 protein: CSVRTGSSGYTF
J gene: TRBJ2-5; V gene: TRBV30; clone size: many; D gene: TRBD2; CDR3 DNA: TGTGCTTCGGCTAGCGGGAACCAAGAGACCCAGTACTTC; CDR3 protein: CASASGNQETQYF
J gene: TRBJ2-1; V gene: TRBV7-9; clone size: few; D gene: NA; CDR3 DNA: TGTGCCAGCAGCTTAGCATCGCGGAACAATGAGCAGTTCTTC; CDR3 protein: CASSLASRNNEQFF
J gene: TRBJ1-1; V gene: TRBV7-8; clone size: few; D gene: NA; CDR3 DNA: TGTGCCAGCAGCTTGGGGACGGCGAACACTAAAGCTTTCTTT; CDR3 protein: CASSLGTANTKAFF
J gene: TRBJ2-2; V gene: TRBV11-2; clone size: many; D gene: NA; CDR3 DNA: TGTGCCAGCAGGGAGTGGGGACCGGTCCCCCCCGCCGGGGAGCTGTTTTTT; CDR3 protein: CASREWGPVPPAGELFF
J gene: TRBJ2-1; V gene: TRBV5-1; clone size: many; D gene: TRBD2; CDR3 DNA: TGCGCCAGCAGCTTGGTTGCTAGCGGATACAATGAGCAGTTCTTC; CDR3 protein: CASSLVASGYNEQFF